This T cell receptor beta chain was documented in a study of CD8+CD57+ T cells in acquired aplastic anemia. Study outcomes and limitations: Patients and controls shared 25 to 35 CD8+ CDR3 sequences, highly expressed in patients.

A note on this clonotype: Its antigen is unidentified.

Per germline, CDR1 LNHDA and CDR2 SQIVND (reference sequence). V was clipped by 11 bases and J by 4 bases, with 21 bases between them. This CDR3 has 15 residues. Genomic DNA was employed as the template in profiling TCR beta VDJ and CDR3. Via MiXCR, TCRdb re-called the reads, giving one row per CDR3 protein. The sample shows hundreds of thousands of distinct CDR3 sequences, over 25% of them seen only once. CD8+CD57+ cell expansion, shown by flow cytometry, had occurred in the patients selected for sequencing. The chain couples TRBV19 to TRBJ1-5; tentatively, D is TRBD1 (6 bases). The material sequenced was sorted CD4+, CD8+, or CD8+CD57+ T cells (not recorded which) from PBMCs. The TCR comes from a human donor with aplastic anemia. DNA of the CDR3: TGTGCCTGGAGTTTAGGGGGGGGTGGAAATCAGCCCCAGCATTTT. It encodes CAWSLGGGGNQPQHF.